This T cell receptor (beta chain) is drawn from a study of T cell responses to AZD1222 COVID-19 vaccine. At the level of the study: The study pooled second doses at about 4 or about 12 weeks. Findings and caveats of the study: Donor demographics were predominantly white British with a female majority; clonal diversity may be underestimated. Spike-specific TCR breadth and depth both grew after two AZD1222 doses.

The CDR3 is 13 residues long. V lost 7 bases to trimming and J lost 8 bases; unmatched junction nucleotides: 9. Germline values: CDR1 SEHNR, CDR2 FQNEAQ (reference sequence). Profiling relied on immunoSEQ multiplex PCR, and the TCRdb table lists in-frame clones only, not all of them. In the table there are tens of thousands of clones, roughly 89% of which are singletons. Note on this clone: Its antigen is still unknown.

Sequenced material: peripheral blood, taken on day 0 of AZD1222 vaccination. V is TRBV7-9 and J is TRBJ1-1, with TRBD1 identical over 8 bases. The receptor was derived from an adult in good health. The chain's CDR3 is CASKRTGSAEAFF. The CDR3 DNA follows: TGTGCCAGCAAGCGGACAGGGTCGGCCGAAGCTTTCTTT.